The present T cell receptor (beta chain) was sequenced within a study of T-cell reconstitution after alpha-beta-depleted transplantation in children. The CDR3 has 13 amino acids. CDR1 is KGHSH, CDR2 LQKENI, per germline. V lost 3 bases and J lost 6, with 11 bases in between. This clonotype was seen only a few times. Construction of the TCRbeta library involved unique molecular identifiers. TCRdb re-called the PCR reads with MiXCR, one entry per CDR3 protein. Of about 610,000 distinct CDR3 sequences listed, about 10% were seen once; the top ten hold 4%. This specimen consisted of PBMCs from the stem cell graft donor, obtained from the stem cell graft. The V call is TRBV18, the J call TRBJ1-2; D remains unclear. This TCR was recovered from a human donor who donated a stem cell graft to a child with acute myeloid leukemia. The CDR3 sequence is CASSPRSLDGYTF. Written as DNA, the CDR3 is TGTGCCAGCTCACCCCGCTCCCTTGATGGCTACACCTTC.